This T cell receptor (beta chain) is drawn from a study of regulatory T cells in long-lasting Graves disease. This clonotype was found a few times. The time point is: newly diagnosed GD, antithyroid drugs for less than 3 months. PBMCs provided the RNA from which the TCR library was made. The germline V gene encodes CDR1 MGHRA and CDR2 YSYEKL. This CDR3 region has 13 residues. Trimming took off 3 bases at V and 7 bases at J, with 10 bases between the two ends. Arm-PCR of CDR3 regions and iRepertoire HTBI primers were used to build TCR beta libraries. One entry per CDR3 protein, called by TCRdb with MiXCR from the multiplex PCR reads. There are 400,000 to 500,000 distinct CDR3 sequences in the sample; 14% occur only once, and about 15% lies in the top ten. The same sample was also studied in work on T cells in Graves' hyperthyroidism and ophthalmopathy.

The V gene is TRBV4-1, the J gene TRBJ1-5, with a tentative D call TRBD1 (6 bases). The origin of this receptor is a woman aged 45-59 years with Graves disease. The sequencing here drew on peripheral blood mononuclear cells (PBMCs), taken at new diagnosis, from a patient treated with antithyroid drugs. CDR3 in DNA: TGCGCCAGCAGCCACGGGGGGCCCCAGCCCCAGCATTTT. Its translation is CASSHGGPQPQHF.